This T cell receptor (beta chain) is drawn from a study of cytomegalovirus exposure and HLA in healthy donors. While unrecorded immune exposures were likely, the donors were nominally healthy when sampled. CDR3 length: 12 residues. V lost 10 bases and J 7 bases, leaving 16 bases between the germline ends. Germline V gene sequence: CDR1 MNHEY, CDR2 SVGAGI. General study findings and limits: Later analysis suggested links between common viral pathogens and several top significant clusters. Listed as cytomegalovirus-associated were 164 TCR beta chains. Later analysis indicated greater clonal expansion among HLA-associated TCR beta chains than among equally common other chains.

Vbeta (60) and Jbeta (13) primers were used in the PCR. Some clones are missing from TCRdb's copy, which holds only in-frame ones; the method was immunoSEQ multiplex PCR. The sample lists approximately 110,000 clones, around 78% seen once, with less than 4.5% in the top ten. A word on this clone: Its target is unknown.

Sequenced: PBMCs. J is TRBJ1-1 and V is TRBV6-5; possibly TRBD1 for D (5 bases). The clonotype was recovered from a man between 35 and 55 years old in good health and CMV-seronegative. CDR3 loop: CATRPGRNEAFF. As DNA, the CDR3 is TGTGCCACCCGACCAGGGCGCAATGAAGCTTTCTTT.